The T cell receptor beta chain described here comes from a study of cytomegalovirus exposure and HLA in healthy donors. Study results and limitations: In a later analysis, most CMV-associated TCR beta chains appeared HLA-restricted. TCR beta V- and J-gene trimming, according to a later analysis, was linked to a missense DCLRE1C variant. Fewer N-insertions (relative to the 666-donor mean) were reportedly seen in an Asian-associated ancestry cluster in a later analysis.

PCR involved 60 Vbeta and 13 Jbeta primers. The repertoire was sequenced with immunoSEQ multiplex PCR; TCRdb's copy has only in-frame clones and lacks some. The sample includes about 97,000 clones, roughly 82% seen only once; the top ten take over 9.5%. V gave up 5 bases and J gave up 7 bases; unmatched junction bases: 5. The CDR3 runs to 15 residues. Germline CDR1 reads SGHVS; CDR2 reads FNYEAQ. Details on this clone: The antigen remains unidentified.

This chain joins TRBV7-6 and TRBJ1-6; 10 positions agree with TRBD1. This clonotype was sampled from a man in his fifties or sixties in good health and CMV-seronegative. The sample taken for sequencing was PBMCs. CDR3 region: CASSQRDRGNSPLHF. Here the CDR3 DNA reads TGTGCCAGCAGCCAACGGGACAGGGGAAATTCACCCCTCCACTTT.